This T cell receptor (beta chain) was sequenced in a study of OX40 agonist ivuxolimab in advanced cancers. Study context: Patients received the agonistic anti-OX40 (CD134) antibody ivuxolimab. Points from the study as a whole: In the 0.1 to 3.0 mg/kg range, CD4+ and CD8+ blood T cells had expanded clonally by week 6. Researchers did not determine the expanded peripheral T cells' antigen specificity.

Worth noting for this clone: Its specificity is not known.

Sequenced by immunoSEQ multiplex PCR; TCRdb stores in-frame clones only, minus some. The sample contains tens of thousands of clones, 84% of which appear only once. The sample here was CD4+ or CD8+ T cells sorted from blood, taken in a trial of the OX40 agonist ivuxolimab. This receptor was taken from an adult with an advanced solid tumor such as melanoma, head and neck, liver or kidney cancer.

The CDR3 DNA is TGTGCCAGCAGTTCCCCCAGCGGGTCTAGCACAGATACGCAGTATTTT. Amino acid sequence: CASSSPSGSSTDTQYF. This chain joins TRBV28 and TRBJ2-3; a weak D match, TRBD2 (6 bases). There are 16 residues in the CDR3. The V end lost 4 bases, the J end lost 0 bases, and 14 bases lay between the germline ends. Germline assignment: CDR1 MDHEN and CDR2 SYDVKM.